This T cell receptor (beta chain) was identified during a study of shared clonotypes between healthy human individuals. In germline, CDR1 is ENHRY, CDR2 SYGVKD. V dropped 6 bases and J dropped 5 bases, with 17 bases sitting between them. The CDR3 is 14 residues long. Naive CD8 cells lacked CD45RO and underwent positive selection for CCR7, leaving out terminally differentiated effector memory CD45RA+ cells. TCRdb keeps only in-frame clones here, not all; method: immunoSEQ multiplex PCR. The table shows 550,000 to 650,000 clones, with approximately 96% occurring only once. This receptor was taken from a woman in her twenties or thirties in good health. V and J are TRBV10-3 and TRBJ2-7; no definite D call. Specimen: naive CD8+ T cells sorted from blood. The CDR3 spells CAIRNPEFQDEQYF. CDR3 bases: TGTGCCATCAGGAACCCCGAATTTCAGGACGAGCAGTACTTC.